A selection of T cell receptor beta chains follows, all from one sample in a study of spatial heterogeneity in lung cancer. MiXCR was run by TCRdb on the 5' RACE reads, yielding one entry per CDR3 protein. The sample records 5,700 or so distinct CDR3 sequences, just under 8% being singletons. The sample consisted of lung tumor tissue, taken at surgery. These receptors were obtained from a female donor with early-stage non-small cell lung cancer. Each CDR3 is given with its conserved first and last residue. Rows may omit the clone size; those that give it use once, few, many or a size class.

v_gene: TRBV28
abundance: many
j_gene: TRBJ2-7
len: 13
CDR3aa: CASRTGPPYEQYF

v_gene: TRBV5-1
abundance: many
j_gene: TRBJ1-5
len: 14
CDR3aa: CASSPGQPDQPQHF

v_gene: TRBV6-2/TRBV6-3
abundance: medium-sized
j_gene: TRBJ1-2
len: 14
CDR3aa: CASSSGQLTYGYTF

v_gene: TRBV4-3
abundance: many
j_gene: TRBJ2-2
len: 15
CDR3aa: CASSQGPANTGELFF

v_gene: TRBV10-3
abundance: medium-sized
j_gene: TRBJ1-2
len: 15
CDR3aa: CAISAETPTFYGYTF

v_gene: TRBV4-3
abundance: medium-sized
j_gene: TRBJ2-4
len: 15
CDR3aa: CASSQNRGAKNIQYF

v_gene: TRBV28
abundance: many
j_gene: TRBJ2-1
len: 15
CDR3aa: CASSSPGTRGDEQFF

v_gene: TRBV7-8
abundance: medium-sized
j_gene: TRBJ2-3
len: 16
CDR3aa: CASSLAQLAGTDTQYF

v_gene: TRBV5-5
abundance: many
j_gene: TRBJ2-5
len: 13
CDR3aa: CASSLRGQETQYF

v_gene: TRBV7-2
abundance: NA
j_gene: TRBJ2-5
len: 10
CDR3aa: CASGGETQYF

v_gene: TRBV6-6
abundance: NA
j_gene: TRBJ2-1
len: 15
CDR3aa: CASSPTGVAYNEQFF

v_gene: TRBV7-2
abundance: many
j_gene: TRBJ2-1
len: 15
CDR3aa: CASSSPVGFSNEQFF

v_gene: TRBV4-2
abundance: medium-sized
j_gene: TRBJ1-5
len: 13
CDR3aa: CASSLGLNQPQHF

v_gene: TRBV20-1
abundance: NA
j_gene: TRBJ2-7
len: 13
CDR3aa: CSARSQGPYEQYF

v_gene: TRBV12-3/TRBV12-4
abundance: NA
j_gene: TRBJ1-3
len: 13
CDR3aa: CASIFTGGNTIYF

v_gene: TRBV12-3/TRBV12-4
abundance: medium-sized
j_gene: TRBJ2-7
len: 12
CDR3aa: CASSLAWYEQYF

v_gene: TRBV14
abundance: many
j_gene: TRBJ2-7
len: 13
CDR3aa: CASSQSGSYEQYF

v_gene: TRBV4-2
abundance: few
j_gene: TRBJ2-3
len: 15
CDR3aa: CASSQELSGADTQYF

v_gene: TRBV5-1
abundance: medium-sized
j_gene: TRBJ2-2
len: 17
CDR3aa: CASSLNPWTGVPGELFF

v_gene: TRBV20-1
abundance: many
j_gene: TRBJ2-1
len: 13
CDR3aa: CSAETRSYNEQFF

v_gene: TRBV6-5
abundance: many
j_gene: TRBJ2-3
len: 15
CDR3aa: CASSLVGARTDTQYF

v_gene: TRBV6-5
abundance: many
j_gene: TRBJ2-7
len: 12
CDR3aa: CASSSGGREQYF

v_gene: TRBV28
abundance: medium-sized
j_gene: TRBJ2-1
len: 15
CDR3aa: CASAPGNSYYNEQFF